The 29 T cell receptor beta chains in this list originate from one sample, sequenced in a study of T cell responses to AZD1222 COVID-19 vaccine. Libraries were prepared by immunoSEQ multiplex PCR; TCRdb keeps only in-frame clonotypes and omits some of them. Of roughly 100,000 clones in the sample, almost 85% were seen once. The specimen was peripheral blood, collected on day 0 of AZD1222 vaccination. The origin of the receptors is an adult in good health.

The CDR3 nucleotides read TGTGCCAGCAGTCAACCGACCAATCAGCCCCAGCATTTT. It is translated as CASSQPTNQPQHF. The chain has TRBV6-2 or TRBV6-3 and TRBJ1-5; D remains unclear. The CDR3 covers 13 residues. Looked up from germline, CDR1 is MNHEY and CDR2 is SVGEGT. V was pared by 5 bases and J by 3 bases, with 8 bases between.

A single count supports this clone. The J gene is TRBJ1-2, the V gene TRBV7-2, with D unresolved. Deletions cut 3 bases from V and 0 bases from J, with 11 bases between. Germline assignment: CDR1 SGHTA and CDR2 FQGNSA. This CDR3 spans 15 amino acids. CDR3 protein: CASSFGPFTNYGYTF. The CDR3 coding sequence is TGTGCCAGCAGCTTTGGGCCTTTTACTAACTATGGCTACACCTTC.

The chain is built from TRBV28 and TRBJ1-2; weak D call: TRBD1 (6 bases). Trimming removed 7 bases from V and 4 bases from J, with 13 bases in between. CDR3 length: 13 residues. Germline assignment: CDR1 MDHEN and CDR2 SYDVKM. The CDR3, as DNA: TGTGCCAGCATCCAGGGACAAACCTATGGCTACACCTTC. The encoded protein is CASIQGQTYGYTF.

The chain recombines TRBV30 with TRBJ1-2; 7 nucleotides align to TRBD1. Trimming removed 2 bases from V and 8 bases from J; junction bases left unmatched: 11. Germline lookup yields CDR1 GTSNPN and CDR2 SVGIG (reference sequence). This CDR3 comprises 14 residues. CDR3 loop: CAWSPTTGEGGYTF. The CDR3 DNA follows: TGTGCCTGGAGTCCTACTACAGGGGAAGGAGGCTACACCTTC.

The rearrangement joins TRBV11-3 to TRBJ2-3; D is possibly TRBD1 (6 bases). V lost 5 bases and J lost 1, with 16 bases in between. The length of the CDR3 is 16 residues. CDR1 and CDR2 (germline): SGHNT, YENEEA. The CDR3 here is CASSLRTGMGTDTQYF. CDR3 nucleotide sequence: TGTGCCAGCAGCCTCCGAACAGGGATGGGCACAGATACGCAGTATTTT.

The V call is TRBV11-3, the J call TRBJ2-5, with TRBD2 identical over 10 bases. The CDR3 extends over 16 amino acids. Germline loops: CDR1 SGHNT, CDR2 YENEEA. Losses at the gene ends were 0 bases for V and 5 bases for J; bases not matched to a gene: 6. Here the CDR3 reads CASSLESLAGVETQYF. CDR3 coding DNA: TGTGCCAGCAGCTTAGAATCGCTAGCGGGAGTGGAGACCCAGTACTTC.

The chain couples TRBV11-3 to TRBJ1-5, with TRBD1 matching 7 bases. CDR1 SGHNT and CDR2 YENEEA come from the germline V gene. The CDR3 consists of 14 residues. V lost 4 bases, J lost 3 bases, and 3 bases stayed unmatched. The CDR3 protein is CASSSGTANQPQHF. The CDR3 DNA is TGTGCCAGCAGCTCCGGGACAGCCAATCAGCCCCAGCATTTT.

CDR3 DNA sequence: TGTGCCAGCAGTTCCAGGGTTGGGGCCAACGTCCTGACTTTC. Residues: CASSSRVGANVLTF. This chain connects TRBV28 to TRBJ2-6, with D possibly being TRBD1 (5 bases). V lost 4 bases, J lost 3 bases, and 7 bases lay in between. Germline V gene sequence: CDR1 MDHEN, CDR2 SYDVKM. The length of the CDR3 is 14 residues.

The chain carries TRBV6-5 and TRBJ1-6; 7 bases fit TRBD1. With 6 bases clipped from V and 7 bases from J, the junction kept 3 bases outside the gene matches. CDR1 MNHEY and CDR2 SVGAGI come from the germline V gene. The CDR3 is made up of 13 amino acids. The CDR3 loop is CASRPGQNSPLHF. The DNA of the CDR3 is TGTGCCAGCAGGCCGGGACAGAATTCACCCCTCCACTTT.

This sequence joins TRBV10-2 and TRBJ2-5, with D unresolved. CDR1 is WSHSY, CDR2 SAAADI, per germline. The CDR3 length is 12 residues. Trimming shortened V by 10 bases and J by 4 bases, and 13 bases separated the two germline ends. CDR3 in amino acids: CATSQAGETQYF. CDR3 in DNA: TGCGCCACCTCTCAGGCCGGAGAGACCCAGTACTTC.

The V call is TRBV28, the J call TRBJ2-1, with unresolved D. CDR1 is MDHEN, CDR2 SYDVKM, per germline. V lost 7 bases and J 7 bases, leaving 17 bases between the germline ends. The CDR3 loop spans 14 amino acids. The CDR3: CASIVARGRNEQFF. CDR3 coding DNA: TGTGCCAGCATTGTAGCCCGAGGAAGGAATGAGCAGTTCTTC.

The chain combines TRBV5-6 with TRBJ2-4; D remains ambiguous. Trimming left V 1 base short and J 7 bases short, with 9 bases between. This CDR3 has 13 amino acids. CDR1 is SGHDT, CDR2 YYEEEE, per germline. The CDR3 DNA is TGTGCCAGCAGCTTGACAGCCGGGAACATTCAGTACTTC. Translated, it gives CASSLTAGNIQYF.

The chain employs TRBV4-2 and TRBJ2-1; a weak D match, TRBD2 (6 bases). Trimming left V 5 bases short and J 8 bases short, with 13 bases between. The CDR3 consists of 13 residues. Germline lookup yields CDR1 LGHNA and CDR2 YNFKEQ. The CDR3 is CASSSRRGDEQFF. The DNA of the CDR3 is TGTGCCAGCAGCTCCCGGCGGGGCGATGAGCAGTTCTTC.

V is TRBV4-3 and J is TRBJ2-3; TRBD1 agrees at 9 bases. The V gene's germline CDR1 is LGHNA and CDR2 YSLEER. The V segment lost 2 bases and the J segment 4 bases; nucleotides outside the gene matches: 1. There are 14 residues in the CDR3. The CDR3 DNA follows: TGCGCCAGCAGCCAATGGACAGGGGCAGATACGCAGTATTTT. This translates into CASSQWTGADTQYF.

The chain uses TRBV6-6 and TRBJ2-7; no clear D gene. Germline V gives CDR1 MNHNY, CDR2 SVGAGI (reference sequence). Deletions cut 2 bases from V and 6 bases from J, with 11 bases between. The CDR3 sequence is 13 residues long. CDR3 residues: CASSYARAVEQYF. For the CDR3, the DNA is TGTGCCAGCAGTTACGCCAGAGCAGTCGAGCAGTACTTC.

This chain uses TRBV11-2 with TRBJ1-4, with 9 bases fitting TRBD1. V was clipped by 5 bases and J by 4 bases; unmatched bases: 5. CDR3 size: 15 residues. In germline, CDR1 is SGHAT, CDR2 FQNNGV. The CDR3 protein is CASSAGTGRNEKLFF. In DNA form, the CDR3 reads TGTGCCAGCAGCGCAGGGACAGGGCGTAATGAAAAACTGTTTTTT. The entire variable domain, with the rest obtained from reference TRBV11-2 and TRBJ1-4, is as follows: EAGVAQSPRYKIIEKRQSVAFWCNPISGHATLYWYQQILGQGPKLLIQFQNNGVVDDSQLPKDRFSAERLKGVDSTLKIQPAKLEDSAVYLCASSAGTGRNEKLFFGSGTQLSVL.

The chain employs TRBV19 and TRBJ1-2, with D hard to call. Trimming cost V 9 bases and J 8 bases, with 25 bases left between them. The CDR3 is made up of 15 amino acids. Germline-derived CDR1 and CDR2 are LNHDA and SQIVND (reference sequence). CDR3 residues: CASAPGERISGGYTF. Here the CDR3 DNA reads TGTGCCAGCGCCCCCGGGGAAAGGATCTCGGGGGGCTACACCTTC. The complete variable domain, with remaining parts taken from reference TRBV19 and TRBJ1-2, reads DGGITQSPKYLFRKEGQNVTLSCEQNLNHDAMYWYRQDPGQGLRLIYYSQIVNDFQKGDIAEGYSVSREKKESFPLTVTSAQKNPTAFYLCASAPGERISGGYTFGSGTRLTVV.

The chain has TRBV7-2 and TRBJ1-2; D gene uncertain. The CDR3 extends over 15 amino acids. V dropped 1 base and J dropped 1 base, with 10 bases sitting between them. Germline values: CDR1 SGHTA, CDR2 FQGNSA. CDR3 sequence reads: CASSLEQLLNYGYTF. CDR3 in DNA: TGTGCCAGCAGCTTAGAACAGCTCCTTAACTATGGCTACACCTTC.

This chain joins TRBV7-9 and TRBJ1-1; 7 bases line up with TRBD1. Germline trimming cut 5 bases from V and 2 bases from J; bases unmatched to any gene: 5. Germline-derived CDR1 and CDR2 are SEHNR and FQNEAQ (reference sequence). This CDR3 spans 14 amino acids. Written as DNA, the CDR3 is TGTGCCAGCAGCAAGGGACAGATAAACACTGAAGCTTTCTTT. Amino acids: CASSKGQINTEAFF.

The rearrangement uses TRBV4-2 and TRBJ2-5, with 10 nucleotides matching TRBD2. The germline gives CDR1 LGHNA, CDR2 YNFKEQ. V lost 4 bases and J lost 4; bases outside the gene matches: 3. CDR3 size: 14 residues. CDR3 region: CASSPTSGLETQYF. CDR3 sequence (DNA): TGTGCCAGCAGCCCGACTAGCGGGCTAGAGACCCAGTACTTC.

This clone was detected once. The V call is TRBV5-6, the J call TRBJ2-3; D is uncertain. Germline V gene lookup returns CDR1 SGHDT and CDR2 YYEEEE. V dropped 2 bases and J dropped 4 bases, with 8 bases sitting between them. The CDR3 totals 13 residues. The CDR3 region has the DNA TGTGCCAGCAGCTTTTCCGGTGCAGATACGCAGTATTTT. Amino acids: CASSFSGADTQYF.

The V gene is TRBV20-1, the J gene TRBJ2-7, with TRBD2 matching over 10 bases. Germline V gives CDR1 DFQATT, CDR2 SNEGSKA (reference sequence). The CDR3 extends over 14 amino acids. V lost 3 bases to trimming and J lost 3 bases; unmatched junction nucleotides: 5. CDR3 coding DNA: TGCAGTGCTAGTAGCACTAGCGGGAACTACGAGCAGTACTTC. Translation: CSASSTSGNYEQYF.

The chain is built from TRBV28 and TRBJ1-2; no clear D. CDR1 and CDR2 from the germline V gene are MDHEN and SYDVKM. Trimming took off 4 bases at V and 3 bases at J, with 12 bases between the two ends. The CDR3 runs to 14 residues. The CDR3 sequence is CASSSGSSYYGYTF. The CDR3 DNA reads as TGTGCCAGCAGTTCCGGATCGAGCTACTATGGCTACACCTTC.

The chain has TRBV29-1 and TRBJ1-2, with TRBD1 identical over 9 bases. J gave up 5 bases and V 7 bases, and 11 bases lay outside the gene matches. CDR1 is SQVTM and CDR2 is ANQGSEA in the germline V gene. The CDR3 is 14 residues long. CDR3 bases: TGCAGCGCGAATGGACAGGGGAAAATGTATGGCTACACCTTC. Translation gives CSANGQGKMYGYTF. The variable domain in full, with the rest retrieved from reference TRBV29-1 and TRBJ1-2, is SAVISQKPSRDICQRGTSLTIQCQVDSQVTMMFWYRQQPGQSLTLIATANQGSEATYESGFVIDKFPISRPNLTFSTLTVSNMSPEDSSIYLCSANGQGKMYGYTFGSGTRLTVV.

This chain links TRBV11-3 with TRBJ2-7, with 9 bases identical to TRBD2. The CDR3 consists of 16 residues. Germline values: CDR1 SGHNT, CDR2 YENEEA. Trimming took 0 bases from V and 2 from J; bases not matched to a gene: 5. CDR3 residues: CASSLDGQRGAYEQYV. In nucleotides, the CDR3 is TGTGCCAGCAGCTTAGATGGCCAGCGGGGGGCCTACGAGCAGTACGTC.

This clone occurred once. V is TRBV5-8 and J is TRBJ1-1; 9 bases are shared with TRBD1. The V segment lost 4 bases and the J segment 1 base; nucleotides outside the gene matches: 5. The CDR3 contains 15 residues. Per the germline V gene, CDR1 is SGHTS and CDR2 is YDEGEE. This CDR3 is CASSPRGQGNTEAFF. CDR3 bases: TGTGCCAGCAGCCCTAGGGGACAGGGGAACACTGAAGCTTTCTTT.

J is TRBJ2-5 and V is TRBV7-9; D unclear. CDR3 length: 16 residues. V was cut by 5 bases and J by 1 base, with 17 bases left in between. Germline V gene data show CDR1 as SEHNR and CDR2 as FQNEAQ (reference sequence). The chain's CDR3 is CASSPSWAESQETQYF. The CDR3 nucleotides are TGTGCCAGCAGCCCCTCCTGGGCCGAATCCCAAGAGACCCAGTACTTC.

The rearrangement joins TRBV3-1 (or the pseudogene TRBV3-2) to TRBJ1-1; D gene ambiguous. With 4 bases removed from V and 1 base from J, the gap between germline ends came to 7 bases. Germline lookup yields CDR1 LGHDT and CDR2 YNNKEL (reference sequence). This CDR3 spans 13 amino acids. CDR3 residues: CASSRTGNTEAFF. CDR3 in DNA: TGTGCCAGCAGCCGGACGGGGAACACTGAAGCTTTCTTT.

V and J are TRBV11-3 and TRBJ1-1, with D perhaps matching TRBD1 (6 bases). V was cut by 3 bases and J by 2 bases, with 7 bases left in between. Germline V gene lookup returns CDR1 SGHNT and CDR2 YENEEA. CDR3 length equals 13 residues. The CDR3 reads CASSLDSNTEAFF. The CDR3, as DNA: TGTGCCAGCAGCTTGGACAGTAACACTGAAGCTTTCTTT.